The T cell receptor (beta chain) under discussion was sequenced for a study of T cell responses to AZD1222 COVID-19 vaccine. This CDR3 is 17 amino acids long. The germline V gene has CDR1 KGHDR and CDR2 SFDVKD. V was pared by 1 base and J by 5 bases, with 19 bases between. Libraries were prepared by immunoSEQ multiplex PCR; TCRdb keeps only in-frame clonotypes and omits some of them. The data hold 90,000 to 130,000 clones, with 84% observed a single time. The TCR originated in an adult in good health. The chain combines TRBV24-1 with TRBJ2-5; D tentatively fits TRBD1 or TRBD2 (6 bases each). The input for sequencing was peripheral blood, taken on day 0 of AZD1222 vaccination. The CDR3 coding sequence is TGTGCCACCAGTGATTTTCCGGGGGCAGTATCAATGGAGACCCAGTACTTC. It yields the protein CATSDFPGAVSMETQYF.